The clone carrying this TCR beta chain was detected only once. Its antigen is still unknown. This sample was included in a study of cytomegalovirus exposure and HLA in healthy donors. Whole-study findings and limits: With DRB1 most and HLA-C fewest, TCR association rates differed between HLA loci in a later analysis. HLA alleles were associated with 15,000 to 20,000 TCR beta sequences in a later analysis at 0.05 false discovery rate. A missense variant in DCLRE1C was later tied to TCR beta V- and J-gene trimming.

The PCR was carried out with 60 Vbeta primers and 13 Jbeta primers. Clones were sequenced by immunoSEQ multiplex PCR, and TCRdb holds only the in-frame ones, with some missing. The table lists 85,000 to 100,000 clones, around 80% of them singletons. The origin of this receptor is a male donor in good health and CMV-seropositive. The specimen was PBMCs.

DNA for the CDR3: TGTGCCAGCAGTCAGACTAGCGGGGGGATTTATGAGCAGTTCTTC. It encodes CASSQTSGGIYEQFF. J is TRBJ2-1 and V is TRBV6-1; 13 nucleotides agree with TRBD2. CDR3 length: 15 residues. Germline CDR1 MNHNS, CDR2 SASEGT. With 5 bases clipped from V and 8 bases from J, the junction kept 6 bases outside the gene matches.